The 20 T cell receptor beta chains below all came from one sample that was sequenced in a study of T-cell memory formation after mild COVID-19. TCRdb analysed the 5' RACE reads with MiXCR anew, one entry per CDR3 protein. The sample gives about 34,000 distinct CDR3 sequences, just under 8% of which show up once; 25% to 30% is in the top ten. Sequencing used PBMCs or a T cell subset sorted from them (not recorded which). These receptors all come from a man between 18 and 35 years old who had mild COVID-19 (a few samples of this study predate the infection). Cell type and time point are not known.

This clonotype was seen at least ten times. The V gene is TRBV6-1, the J gene TRBJ2-3, with D perhaps being TRBD1 or TRBD2 (6 bases each). The germline V gene encodes CDR1 MNHNS and CDR2 SASEGT. The CDR3 is 14 amino acids. V lost 11 bases and J lost 2, with 17 bases in between. The CDR3 loop reads CAFGGVGSTDTQYF. CDR3 in DNA: TGTGCCTTCGGGGGCGTGGGGTCCACAGATACGCAGTATTTT.

The rearrangement uses TRBV7-2 and TRBJ1-5; D unresolved. Germline-derived CDR1 and CDR2 are SGHTA and FQGNSA. V lost 5 bases, J lost 5 bases, and 16 bases lay in between. CDR3 length: 15 amino acids. CDR3 in DNA: TGTGCCAGCAGCCCGGGCGGGCGTAAGGATCAGCCCCAGCATTTT. Translation gives CASSPGGRKDQPQHF.

This clonotype was counted many times. This chain links TRBV5-1 with TRBJ1-1; maybe TRBD1 (6 bases). CDR1 is SGHRS, CDR2 YFSETQ, per germline. The V and J ends lost 1 base and 7 bases respectively, with 17 bases between them. The CDR3 totals 15 residues. The CDR3 loop is CASSLWGGASNEAFF. The CDR3, as DNA: TGCGCCAGCAGCTTGTGGGGGGGGGCGTCCAATGAAGCTTTCTTT.

This clonotype has more than one count but fewer than ten. This sequence joins TRBV12-3 or TRBV12-4 and TRBJ1-6, with D unclear. V lost 5 bases and J lost 8, with 13 bases in between. The CDR3 is 14 amino acids. The CDR3 spells CASSPPGMYSPLHF. CDR3 bases: TGTGCCAGCAGTCCTCCCGGCATGTATTCACCCCTCCACTTT.

This clonotype has just a few counts. V and J are TRBV7-9 and TRBJ2-2, with D possibly matching TRBD1 (6 bases). The germline CDR1 and CDR2 sequences are SEHNR and FQNEAQ (reference sequence). The CDR3 covers 14 residues. V was shortened by 3 bases and J by 6 bases, with 11 bases between the two germline ends. The CDR3 nucleotides read TGTGCCAGCAGCTTGAGGGGGTCGTCCGGGGAGCTGTTTTTT. Protein: CASSLRGSSGELFF. Full variable domain (rest looked up from reference TRBV7-9 and TRBJ2-2): DTGVSQNPRHKITKRGQNVTFRCDPISEHNRLYWYRQTLGQGPEFLTYFQNEAQLEKSRLLSDRFSAERPKGSFSTLEIQRTEQGDSAMYLCASSLRGSSGELFFGEGSRLTVL.

This clonotype was picked up many times. The CDR3 DNA sequence: TGCAGTGCTGTCCCCCGGGGGGCATTCGGCGGGGAGCTGTTTTTT. Translated: CSAVPRGAFGGELFF. V is TRBV20-1 and J is TRBJ2-2; D may be TRBD2 (7 bases). V was pared by 5 bases and J by 7 bases, with 20 bases between. CDR3 length: 15 amino acids. Germline values: CDR1 DFQATT, CDR2 SNEGSKA (reference sequence).

This clonotype came up many times. The CDR3 reads CASSPTKQGTSTGELFF. CDR3 sequence (DNA): TGTGCCAGCAGTCCAACCAAACAGGGTACGAGCACCGGGGAGCTGTTTTTT. The J gene is TRBJ2-2, the V gene TRBV7-2; a weak D match, TRBD1 (6 bases). Germline values: CDR1 SGHTA, CDR2 FQGNSA. Trimming removed 6 bases from V and 4 bases from J, with 21 bases in between. CDR3 length equals 17 residues.

In this sample, this clonotype turned up many times. The rearrangement links TRBV24-1 to TRBJ2-2; 8 nucleotides line up with TRBD2. CDR1 and CDR2 from the germline V gene are KGHDR and SFDVKD. This CDR3 comprises 17 residues. V dropped 5 bases and J dropped 3; count of bases not matched to a gene: 10. The CDR3 DNA sequence: TGTGCCACCAGTGTTTTCGGGGGGGGCCTTGACACCGGGGAGCTGTTTTTT. Its translation: CATSVFGGGLDTGELFF.

The V and J genes are TRBV6-2 or TRBV6-3 and TRBJ2-1; 7 bases fit TRBD1. Germline CDR1 reads MNHEY; CDR2 reads SVGEGT. V shed 7 bases, J shed 8 bases, and the junction held 14 bases outside the gene matches. The CDR3 consists of 15 residues. In nucleotides, the CDR3 is TGTGCCAGCAACCTACCAGGGGGTAATAGGGATGAGCAGTTCTTC. Translated, it gives CASNLPGGNRDEQFF.

This clonotype has more than one count but fewer than ten. Here the CDR3 reads CASSARTIPDTQYF. CDR3 nucleotides: TGTGCCAGCAGCGCCCGGACCATTCCAGATACGCAGTATTTT. J is TRBJ2-3 and V is TRBV7-2, with D unresolved. The CDR3 is 14 amino acids. The germline CDR1 and CDR2 sequences are SGHTA and FQGNSA. V lost 5 bases and J 4 bases, leaving 13 bases between the germline ends.

This clonotype was detected a few times. The chain carries TRBV5-4 and TRBJ1-2; 9 bases line up with TRBD1. J gave up 5 bases and V 0 bases, and 5 bases lay outside the gene matches. CDR3 length: 15 residues. The germline CDR1 and CDR2 sequences are SGHNT and YYREEE (reference sequence). DNA for the CDR3: TGTGCCAGCAGCTTGGGTGGGGACAGGGTTTATGGCTACACCTTC. This gives the protein CASSLGGDRVYGYTF.

This clonotype has a handful of counts. V and J are TRBV3-1 and TRBJ2-5, with D possibly TRBD2 on 6 matching bases. The V gene lost 4 bases and the J gene lost 2 bases, with 14 bases spanning the gap. The CDR3 totals 15 residues. The germline V gene encodes CDR1 LGHDT and CDR2 YNNKEL (reference sequence). This CDR3 is CASSLTASGQETQYF. The CDR3 DNA follows: TGTGCCAGCAGCCTCACCGCCAGCGGGCAAGAGACCCAGTACTTC.

CDR3 in amino acids: CASSLQGARFTEAFF. The CDR3 nucleotides read TGTGCCAGCAGCTTACAGGGGGCGAGATTCACTGAAGCTTTCTTT. The chain has TRBV7-2 and TRBJ1-1, with 8 positions matching TRBD1. Germline V gene data show CDR1 as SGHTA and CDR2 as FQGNSA. The CDR3 length is 15 residues. V shed 2 bases and J 4 bases; nucleotides not matched to a gene: 6.

This chain connects TRBV7-6 to TRBJ1-3, with no clear D. The V gene lost 1 base and the J gene lost 5 bases, with 6 bases spanning the gap. The CDR3 has 13 amino acids. Germline-derived CDR1 and CDR2 are SGHVS and FNYEAQ. The CDR3 protein is CASSLDVRNTIYF. The CDR3 DNA follows: TGTGCCAGCAGCTTAGATGTCCGAAACACCATATATTTT.

This clonotype was recorded many times. The V call is TRBV3-1, the J call TRBJ2-6; D is unresolved. CDR1 is LGHDT, CDR2 YNNKEL, per germline (reference sequence). The CDR3 is made up of 17 amino acids. With 0 bases removed from V and 3 bases from J, the gap between germline ends came to 12 bases. CDR3 in amino acids: CASSQERSGGGANVLTF. The CDR3 DNA reads TGTGCCAGCAGCCAAGAGAGGTCGGGTGGTGGGGCCAACGTCCTGACTTTC.

The table lists this clonotype with many counts. This rearrangement joins TRBV4-2 to TRBJ2-3; D is perhaps TRBD2 (5 bases). Germline CDR1 and CDR2: LGHNA and YNFKEQ. This CDR3 has 16 residues. Trimming stripped 6 bases from V and 1 base from J, with 17 bases between. CDR3 region: CASRTIGVPGTDTQYF. The CDR3 DNA sequence: TGTGCCAGCAGGACAATCGGGGTACCTGGCACAGATACGCAGTATTTT.

In this sample, this clonotype turned up many times. The V gene is TRBV7-9, the J gene TRBJ2-1; no definite D call. Germline V lookup: CDR1 SEHNR, CDR2 FQNEAQ (reference sequence). Deletions cut 0 bases from V and 4 bases from J, with 13 bases between. The length of the CDR3 is 16 residues. The CDR3 sequence is CASSLAVQKRYNEQFF. The DNA of the CDR3 is TGTGCCAGCAGCTTAGCGGTACAGAAGCGATACAATGAGCAGTTCTTC.

This clonotype was recorded many times. V is TRBV28 and J is TRBJ2-3, with D perhaps TRBD2 (5 bases). Germline V lookup: CDR1 MDHEN, CDR2 SYDVKM. Trimming pared 3 bases from V and 2 bases from J, leaving 15 bases between. This CDR3 is 16 amino acids long. CDR3 nucleotides: TGTGCCAGCAGTTTTATTGAGGGTGCCCCCACAGATACGCAGTATTTT. Its protein product is CASSFIEGAPTDTQYF.

There are many counts of this clonotype. The rearrangement links TRBV4-1 to TRBJ1-4, with TRBD1 identical over 7 bases. The CDR3 is 16 amino acids. The germline V gene has CDR1 MGHRA and CDR2 YSYEKL. J gave up 0 bases and V 4 bases, and 5 bases lay outside the gene matches. CDR3 sequence reads: CASSPRDRATNEKLFF. CDR3 coding DNA: TGCGCCAGCAGCCCCCGGGACAGAGCAACTAATGAAAAACTGTTTTTT.

This clonotype was recorded many times. The chain is built from TRBV20-1 and TRBJ1-1; D is uncertain. V dropped 5 bases and J dropped 9 bases, with 22 bases sitting between them. The CDR3 sequence is 14 residues long. Per germline, CDR1 DFQATT and CDR2 SNEGSKA (reference sequence). The CDR3 nucleotides read TGCAGTGCTGAAGCTAAGAACCGCCCATCTCAAGCTTTCTTT. Its protein is CSAEAKNRPSQAFF.